The clone carrying this TCR beta chain was seen more than once but under ten times. Its antigen is unidentified. No progression to ophthalmopathy during 18 months of follow-up defined stable disease. Uncontrolled infection, other autoimmune disease, pregnancy and lactation each barred patients from inclusion. PBMCs came from about 10 ml fresh peripheral blood. RNA transcripts were the template for amplifying TCR beta CDR3 regions. TCR CDR3 underwent first-round RT-PCR with the HTBI primer set. TCRdb reprocessed the multiplex PCR reads with MiXCR, giving one entry per CDR3 protein. The sample records about 400,000 distinct CDR3 sequences, 15% being singletons. V lost 2 bases and J lost 4, with 36 bases in between. Germline lookup yields CDR1 GTSNPN and CDR2 SVGIG (reference sequence). This CDR3 is 21 amino acids long. This record belongs to a study of T cells in Graves' hyperthyroidism and ophthalmopathy.

Study outcomes and limitations: Before onset, by a median of around 6.4 months, the model predicted ophthalmopathy.

Sequencing was performed on blood. The genes are TRBV30 and TRBJ2-7; TRBD2 is a possible D gene (5 bases). The receptor's source is a woman under 40 with Graves' hyperthyroidism. The CDR3 reads CAWSHGGGSGAGSYSPYEQYF. CDR3 coding DNA: TGTGCCTGGAGTCACGGCGGAGGTTCAGGTGCCGGTAGCTATAGCCCATACGAGCAGTACTTC.